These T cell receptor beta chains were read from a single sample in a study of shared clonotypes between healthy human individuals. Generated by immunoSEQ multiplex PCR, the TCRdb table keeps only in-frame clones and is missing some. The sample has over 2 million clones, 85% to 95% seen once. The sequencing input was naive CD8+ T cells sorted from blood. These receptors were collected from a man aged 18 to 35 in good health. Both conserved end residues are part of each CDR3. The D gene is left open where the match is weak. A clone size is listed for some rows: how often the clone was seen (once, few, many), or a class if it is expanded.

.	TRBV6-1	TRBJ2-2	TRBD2	CASSELAGALNTGELFF	TGTGCCAGCAGTGAGTTAGCGGGAGCGCTGAACACCGGGGAGCTGTTTTTT
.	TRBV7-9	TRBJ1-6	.	CASRVSRGSSYNSPLHF	TGTGCCAGCAGGGTTTCCCGGGGAAGCTCCTATAATTCACCCCTCCACTTT
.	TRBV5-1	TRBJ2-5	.	CASSKGALQETQYF	TGCGCCAGCAGCAAAGGGGCCCTTCAAGAGACCCAGTACTTC
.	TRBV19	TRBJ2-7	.	CASSRTVAYEQYF	TGTGCCAGTAGTAGGACAGTTGCCTACGAGCAGTACTTC
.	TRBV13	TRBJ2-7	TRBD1	CASSGPGQGGEQYF	TGTGCCAGCAGCGGCCCGGGACAGGGGGGCGAGCAGTACTTC
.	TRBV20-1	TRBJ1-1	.	CSVLYAFF	TGCAGTGTCTTATACGCTTTCTTT
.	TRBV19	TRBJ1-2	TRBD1	CATGGGYGYTF	TGTGCTACAGGGGGAGGTTATGGCTACACCTTC
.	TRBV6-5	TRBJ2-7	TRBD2	CASSYSSSGRGEQYF	TGTGCCAGCAGTTACTCGTCTAGCGGGAGGGGAGAGCAGTACTTC
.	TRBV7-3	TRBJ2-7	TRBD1	CASSLYSGGGYEQYF	TGTGCCAGCAGCTTATACTCAGGGGGCGGCTACGAGCAGTACTTC
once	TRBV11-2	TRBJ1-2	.	CASSLGTVTFNYGYTF	TGTGCCAGCAGCTTAGGGACAGTTACCTTTAACTATGGCTACACCTTC
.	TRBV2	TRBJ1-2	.	CAVRDGYTF	TGTGCCGTTAGGGACGGCTACACCTTC
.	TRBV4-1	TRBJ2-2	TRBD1	CASSLGTASGAGELFF	TGCGCCAGCAGCCTTGGGACAGCGAGTGGCGCCGGGGAGCTGTTTTTT
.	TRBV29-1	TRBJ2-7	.	CSVEVGSSYEQYF	TGCAGCGTTGAAGTCGGTAGCTCCTACGAGCAGTACTTC
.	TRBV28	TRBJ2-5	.	CASSLYSGHMGETQYF	TGTGCCAGCAGTTTATATTCTGGTCATATGGGAGAGACCCAGTACTTC
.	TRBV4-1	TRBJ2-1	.	CASSQEDLSSYNEQFF	TGCGCCAGCAGCCAAGAAGACCTGAGCTCCTACAATGAGCAGTTCTTC
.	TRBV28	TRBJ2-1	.	CASSPGVEQFF	TGTGCCAGCAGCCCAGGGGTTGAGCAGTTCTTC
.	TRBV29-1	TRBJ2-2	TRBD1	CSVGTVGGSGELFF	TGCAGCGTTGGGACGGTAGGGGGCTCCGGGGAGCTGTTTTTT
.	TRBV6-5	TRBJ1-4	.	CASSYSTATNEKLFF	TGTGCCAGCAGTTACTCGACGGCTACTAATGAAAAACTGTTTTTT
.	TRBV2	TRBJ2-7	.	CASSEGELTGSYEQYF	TGTGCCAGCAGTGAGGGAGAACTGACTGGCTCCTACGAGCAGTACTTC
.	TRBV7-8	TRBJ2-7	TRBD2	CASSQERDYEQYF	TGTGCCAGCAGCCAAGAGCGGGACTACGAGCAGTACTTC
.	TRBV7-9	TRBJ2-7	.	CASSPPGVYEQYF	TGTGCCAGCAGCCCTCCGGGGGTCTACGAGCAGTACTTC
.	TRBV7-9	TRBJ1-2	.	CASSPEVEGYTF	TGTGCCAGCAGCCCCGAGGTGGAGGGCTACACCTTC
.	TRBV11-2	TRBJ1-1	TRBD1	CASSTDRGQKNTEAFF	TGTGCCAGCAGCACCGACAGGGGCCAAAAGAACACTGAAGCTTTCTTT
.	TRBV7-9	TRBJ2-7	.	CASRFGSNYEQYF	TGTGCCAGCAGGTTCGGTAGTAACTACGAGCAGTACTTC
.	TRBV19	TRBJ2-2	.	CASSIWVGELFF	TGTGCCAGTAGTATTTGGGTCGGGGAGCTGTTTTTT
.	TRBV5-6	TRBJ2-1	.	CASSSEQINSRGFF	TGTGCCAGCAGCTCGGAGCAGATAAATTCCCGGGGGTTCTTC
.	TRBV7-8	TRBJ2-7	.	CASSLGSEGPREQYF	TGTGCCAGCAGCTTAGGGTCCGAGGGGCCTAGGGAGCAGTACTTC
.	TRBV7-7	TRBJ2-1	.	CASSLEAWDEQFF	TGTGCTAGCAGCTTAGAGGCGTGGGATGAGCAGTTCTTC
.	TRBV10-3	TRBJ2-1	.	CAISDPPGRSPNEQFF	TGTGCCATCAGTGATCCACCGGGACGATCGCCCAATGAGCAGTTCTTC
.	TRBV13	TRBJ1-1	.	CASSPGSNTEAFF	TGTGCCAGCAGCCCAGGGTCGAACACTGAAGCTTTCTTT
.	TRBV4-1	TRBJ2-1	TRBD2	CASSPREGYNEQFF	TGCGCCAGCAGCCCCCGGGAGGGGTACAATGAGCAGTTCTTC
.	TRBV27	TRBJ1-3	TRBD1	CASSQQGASGNTIYF	TGTGCCAGCTCACAACAGGGGGCGTCTGGAAACACCATATATTTT
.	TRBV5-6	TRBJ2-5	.	CASSPSGPRETQYF	TGTGCCAGCAGCCCCTCGGGGCCTCGGGAGACCCAGTACTTC
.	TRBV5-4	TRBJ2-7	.	CASSSLTGFYEQYF	TGTGCCAGCAGCTCCCTGACAGGATTCTACGAGCAGTACTTC
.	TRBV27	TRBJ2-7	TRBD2	CASRLSGSYEQYF	TGTGCCAGCAGACTGAGCGGGAGCTACGAGCAGTACTTC